The source of this T cell receptor beta chain is a study of shared clonotypes between healthy human individuals. The authors split each subset's genomic DNA evenly across several immunoSEQ plates. Every unsorted PBMC PCR replicate was loaded with about 300 ng DNA, approximately 30,000 T cell genomes. Authors' analysis steps: Junction-only immunoSEQ data arrived without quality scores, meaning filtering differed. Clones were read by immunoSEQ multiplex PCR, and TCRdb kept only the in-frame ones, dropping some. The V and J calls and clone size are taken from that table; D and trimming were inferred from the DNA. The sample consists of some 500,000 clones, around three quarters of them appearing once. Unsorted samples relied on around 100 million PBMCs, which served as the source of genomic DNA. What was sequenced was PBMCs. The receptor was derived from a woman aged 35 to 49 in good health. Some clones in this sample may be carry-over from other donors' samples.

The CDR3 reads CASSSRGQGGEQYF. Written as DNA, the CDR3 is TGTGCCAGCAGTTCCCGCGGACAGGGGGGAGAGCAGTACTTC. J is TRBJ2-7 and V is TRBV27; the match to TRBD1 covers 10 bases. Germline assignment: CDR1 MNHEY and CDR2 SMNVEV (reference sequence). The CDR3 extends over 14 amino acids. With 4 bases clipped from V and 7 bases from J, the junction kept 7 bases outside the gene matches.